The table lists the clone carrying this T cell receptor (beta chain) with many counts. Germline-derived CDR1 and CDR2 are DFQATT and SNEGSKA (reference sequence). The CDR3 has 17 amino acids. Trimming pared 0 bases from V and 7 bases from J, leaving 19 bases between. These data come from a study of Graves' ophthalmopathy and Graves' hyperthyroidism. Amplification of TCR beta CDR3 regions used RNA transcripts. An initial RT-PCR round employing HTBI primers preceded a second-round multiplex PCR. Using its own MiXCR run on the multiplex PCR reads, TCRdb lists one record per CDR3 protein. The sample records around 470,000 distinct CDR3 sequences, 14% being singletons.

The material sequenced was blood. J is TRBJ1-6 and V is TRBV20-1, with D possibly matching TRBD1 (5 bases). This sequence was found in a woman aged 30 to 39 with Graves' ophthalmopathy. For the CDR3, the DNA is TGCAGTGCTAGAGATCGGGTCACCAGGGTCGGGAATTCACCCCTCCACTTT. Translation gives CSARDRVTRVGNSPLHF.